This T cell receptor beta chain was captured in a study of blood T cell repertoires in COVID-19. TCRdb's copy holds only in-frame clones and misses some; the assay was immunoSEQ multiplex PCR. Of 180,000 or so clones listed, approximately 85% were seen once; the top ten hold about 8.6%. Those who participated ranged in age from roughly 18 to 89 years and resided in about two dozen US areas. Donors of Cohort 3 who recovered were those that had two negative PCRs, clearance, or symptom resolution. The CDR3 is 13 amino acids. CDR1 and CDR2 (germline): LNHDA, SQIVND (reference sequence). V was pared by 10 bases and J by 0 bases, with 5 bases of the junction left unmatched.

The origin of this receptor is a woman in her twenties or thirties who had recovered from COVID-19. The genes are TRBV19 and TRBJ1-2, with TRBD1 matching 7 bases. Sample: PBMCs or T cells enriched from blood (not recorded which). In DNA form, the CDR3 reads TGTGCCACCAGGGACAGAGCTAACTATGGCTACACCTTC. Translating gives CATRDRANYGYTF.